This T cell receptor (beta chain) was identified in a study of shared clonotypes between healthy human individuals. About the study: Per donor, three plates held CD4 naive cells, three held CD4 memory, two held CD8 naive and one held CD8 memory.

Libraries were prepared by immunoSEQ multiplex PCR; TCRdb keeps only in-frame clonotypes and omits some of them. The sample has some 2,100,000 clones, about 93% seen once. Points from the study as a whole: Some naive CD4 clonotypes, around 4.7%, turned up in common across a few donors.

It was CD45RO-negative cells, positively selected for CCR7, that made up naive CD8 cells, with terminally differentiated effector memory CD45RA+ cells excluded. Within Nashville, Tennessee resided all donors, each a Caucasian adult. Trimming cost V 5 bases and J 6 bases; bases outside gene matches: 4. The CDR3 loop spans 12 amino acids. The germline CDR1 and CDR2 sequences are MDHEN and SYDVKM. As to this clone: Its antigen is undetermined.

The sample consisted of naive CD8+ T cells from PBMCs. This rearrangement joins TRBV28 to TRBJ2-7, with 7 bases fitting TRBD1. The clonotype was recovered from a man aged 18 to 30 in good health. Some clones in this sample may be carry-over from other donors' samples. This CDR3 reads CASSTHRGEQYF. CDR3 DNA sequence: TGTGCCAGCAGTACACACAGGGGCGAGCAGTACTTC.